A single sample gave rise to the 9 T cell receptor beta chains below, sequenced in a study of blood T cell repertoires in COVID-19. TCRdb keeps only in-frame clones here, not all; method: immunoSEQ multiplex PCR. This sample has 120,000 or so clones, with roughly 84% found just once. Sequencing used PBMCs or T cells enriched from blood (not recorded which). All receptors come from a woman in her 30s who had recovered from COVID-19.

This clone was observed a few times. The rearrangement uses TRBV5-1 and TRBJ2-7, with 7 bases matching TRBD2. CDR3 length: 15 amino acids. V trimming: 3 bases; J trimming: 2 bases; junction bases outside the gene matches: 8. Germline values: CDR1 SGHRS, CDR2 YFSETQ. The CDR3 loop reads CASSSGGTSAYEQYF. The CDR3 nucleotides read TGCGCCAGCAGCTCGGGCGGTACTAGCGCCTACGAGCAGTACTTC.

The chain links TRBV7-8 to TRBJ2-2, with 8 nucleotides matching TRBD1. From germline, CDR1 is SGHVS and CDR2 FQNEAQ. The CDR3 totals 15 residues. V lost 5 bases and J lost 1; bases outside the gene matches: 3. The CDR3 region has the DNA TGTGCCAGCAGCGGAGGGACAGGGAACACCGGGGAGCTGTTTTTT. Translated: CASSGGTGNTGELFF.

This clone has just a few counts. The V call is TRBV10-2, the J call TRBJ2-7; 7 bases match TRBD1. Germline V gives CDR1 WSHSY, CDR2 SAAADI. The V and J ends lost 7 bases and 3 bases, in that order; junction bases with no gene match: 12. The CDR3 loop spans 15 amino acids. CDR3 nucleotides: TGCGCCAGCAACCCACTCCGGGACAGTTACTACGAGCAGTACTTC. This codes for CASNPLRDSYYEQYF.

The V gene is TRBV5-4, the J gene TRBJ1-2; 8 nucleotides line up with TRBD1. V shed 0 bases and J 7 bases; nucleotides not matched to a gene: 8. Germline CDR1 is SGHNT and CDR2 is YYREEE (reference sequence). The CDR3 contains 15 residues. The CDR3 reads CASSLGGQGARGYTF. The CDR3 DNA is TGTGCCAGCAGCTTGGGAGGCCAGGGGGCCCGTGGCTACACCTTC.

The chain carries TRBV11-3 and TRBJ2-1; 7 positions match TRBD1. V lost 1 base and J lost 0; bases outside the gene matches: 0. CDR1 is SGHNT and CDR2 is YENEEA in the germline V gene. This CDR3 region has 15 residues. The CDR3 region has the DNA TGTGCCAGCAGCTTAGGACAGGGCTCCTACAATGAGCAGTTCTTC. This codes for CASSLGQGSYNEQFF.

This clone was seen only a few times. This chain uses TRBV4-3 with TRBJ1-1; D is unresolved. Germline-derived CDR1 and CDR2 are LGHNA and YSLEER. Trimming took 0 bases from V and 5 from J, leaving 7 bases between them. This CDR3 has 13 amino acids. The CDR3 region has the DNA TGCGCCAGCAGCCAAGAACCGGGAACTGAAGCTTTCTTT. Protein product: CASSQEPGTEAFF.

V gene TRBV9 combines with J gene TRBJ1-2; 10 bases match TRBD1. Trimming removed 3 bases from V and 1 base from J; junction bases left unmatched: 3. CDR1 and CDR2 (germline): SGDLS, YYNGEE. The CDR3 is 15 residues long. CDR3 DNA sequence: TGTGCCAGCAGCGGGACAGGGGGTAGTAACTATGGCTACACCTTC. It is translated as CASSGTGGSNYGYTF.

This sequence joins TRBV4-2 and TRBJ2-1, with TRBD2 matching over 7 bases. V shed 5 bases, J shed 0 bases, and the junction held 10 bases outside the gene matches. Germline V gene lookup returns CDR1 LGHNA and CDR2 YNFKEQ. There are 17 residues in the CDR3. The CDR3 sequence: CASSADGEGLSYNEQFF. CDR3 DNA: TGTGCCAGCAGCGCAGACGGGGAGGGGCTCTCCTACAATGAGCAGTTCTTC.

V is TRBV7-2 and J is TRBJ2-7, with no clear D. Per germline, CDR1 SGHTA and CDR2 FQGNSA. The CDR3 is 11 residues long. Trimming took off 3 bases at V and 3 bases at J, with 3 bases between the two ends. This chain's CDR3 is CASSFSYEQYF. In DNA, the CDR3 is TGTGCCAGCAGCTTTAGCTACGAGCAGTACTTC. Full variable domain (missing parts from reference TRBV7-2 and TRBJ2-7): GAGVSQSPSNKVTEKGKDVELRCDPISGHTALYWYRQSLGQGLEFLIYFQGNSAPDKSGLPSDRFSAERTGGSVSTLTIQRTQQEDSAVYLCASSFSYEQYFGPGTRLTVT.